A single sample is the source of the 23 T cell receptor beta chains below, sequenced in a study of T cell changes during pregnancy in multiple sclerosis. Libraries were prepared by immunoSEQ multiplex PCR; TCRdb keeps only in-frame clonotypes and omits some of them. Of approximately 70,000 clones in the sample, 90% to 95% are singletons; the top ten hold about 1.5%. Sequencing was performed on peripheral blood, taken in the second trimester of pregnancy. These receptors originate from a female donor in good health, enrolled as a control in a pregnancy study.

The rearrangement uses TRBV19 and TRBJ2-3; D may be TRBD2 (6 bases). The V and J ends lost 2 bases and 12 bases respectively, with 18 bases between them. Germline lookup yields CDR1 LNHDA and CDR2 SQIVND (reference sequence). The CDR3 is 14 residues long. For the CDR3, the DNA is TGTGCCAGTAGTATAACGCTGGAGCTAGCGCATCAGTATTTT. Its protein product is CASSITLELAHQYF.

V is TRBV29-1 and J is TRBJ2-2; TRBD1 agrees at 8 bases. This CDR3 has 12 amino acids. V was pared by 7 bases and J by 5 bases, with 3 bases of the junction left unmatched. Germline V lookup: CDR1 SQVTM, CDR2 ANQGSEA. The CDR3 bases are TGCAGCGGCAGGACAGGGACCGGGGAGCTGTTTTTT. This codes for CSGRTGTGELFF.

This chain's CDR3 is CASSINNNYGYTF. As DNA, the CDR3 is TGTGCCAGTAGTATAAACAATAACTATGGCTACACCTTC. This sequence joins TRBV19 and TRBJ1-2; D gene ambiguous. The CDR3 spans 13 residues. Trimming shortened V by 2 bases and J by 1 base, and 5 bases separated the two germline ends. Germline CDR1 and CDR2: LNHDA and SQIVND (reference sequence).

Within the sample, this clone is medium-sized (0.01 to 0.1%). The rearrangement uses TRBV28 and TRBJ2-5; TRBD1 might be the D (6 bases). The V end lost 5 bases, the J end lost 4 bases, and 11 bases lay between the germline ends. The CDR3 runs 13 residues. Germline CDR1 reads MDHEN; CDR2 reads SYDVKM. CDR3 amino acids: CASSLTGLETQYF. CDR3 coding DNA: TGTGCCAGCAGTCTAACAGGGTTAGAGACCCAGTACTTC. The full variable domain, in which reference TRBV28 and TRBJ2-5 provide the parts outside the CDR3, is DVKVTQSSRYLVKRTGEKVFLECVQDMDHENMFWYRQDPGLGLRLIYFSYDVKMKEKGDIPEGYSVSREKKERFSLILESASTNQTSMYLCASSLTGLETQYFGPGTRLLVL.

This CDR3 is CASNRAGADEQYF. The DNA of the CDR3 is TGTGCCAGCAATAGGGCAGGGGCCGACGAGCAGTACTTC. This chain connects TRBV5-6 to TRBJ2-7; D is possibly TRBD1 (6 bases). The ends were cut back, 6 bases at V and 5 bases at J, with 15 bases in the middle. Germline assignment: CDR1 SGHDT and CDR2 YYEEEE. CDR3 length: 13 amino acids.

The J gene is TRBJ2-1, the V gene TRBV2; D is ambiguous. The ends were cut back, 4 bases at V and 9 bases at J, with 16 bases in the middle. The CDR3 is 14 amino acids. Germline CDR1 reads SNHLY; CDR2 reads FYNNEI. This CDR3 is CASSGLGVRSEQFF. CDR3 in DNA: TGTGCCAGCAGTGGCCTCGGTGTCCGTAGTGAGCAGTTCTTC.

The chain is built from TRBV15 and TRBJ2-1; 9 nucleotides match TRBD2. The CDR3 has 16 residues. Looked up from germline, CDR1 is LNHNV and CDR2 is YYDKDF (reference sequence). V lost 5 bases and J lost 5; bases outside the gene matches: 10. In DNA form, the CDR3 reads TGTGCCACCAGCTCCGGGCGGGAGGGCCGCGACAATGAGCAGTTCTTC. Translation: CATSSGREGRDNEQFF.

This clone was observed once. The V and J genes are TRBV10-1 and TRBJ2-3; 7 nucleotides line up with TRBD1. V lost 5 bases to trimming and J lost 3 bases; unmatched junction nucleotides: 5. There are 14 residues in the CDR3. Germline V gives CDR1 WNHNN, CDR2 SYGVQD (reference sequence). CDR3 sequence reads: CASSLFRGTDTQYF. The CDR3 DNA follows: TGCGCCAGCAGTCTTTTCAGGGGGACAGATACGCAGTATTTT.

The CDR3 nucleotides are TGTGCCAGCAGTCGTCGACAGGGATTGGACAATGAGCAGTTCTTC. Translation: CASSRRQGLDNEQFF. The chain carries TRBV6-4 and TRBJ2-1, with 7 bases fitting TRBD1. Germline V lookup: CDR1 MRHNA, CDR2 SNTAGT. The CDR3 covers 15 residues. The junction had 9 bases not matched to a gene; V was cut back by 5 bases and J by 5 bases.

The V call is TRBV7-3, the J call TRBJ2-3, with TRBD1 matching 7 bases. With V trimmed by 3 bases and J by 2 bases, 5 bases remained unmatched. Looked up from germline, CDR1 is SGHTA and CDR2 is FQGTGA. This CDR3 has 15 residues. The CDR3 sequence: CASSFLGGPTDTQYF. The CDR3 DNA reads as TGTGCCAGCAGCTTTTTAGGGGGCCCCACAGATACGCAGTATTTT. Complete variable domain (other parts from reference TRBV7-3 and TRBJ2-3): GAGVSQTPSNKVTEKGKYVELRCDPISGHTALYWYRQSLGQGPEFLIYFQGTGAADDSGLPNDRFFAVRPEGSVSTLKIQRTERGDSAVYLCASSFLGGPTDTQYFGPGTRLTVL.

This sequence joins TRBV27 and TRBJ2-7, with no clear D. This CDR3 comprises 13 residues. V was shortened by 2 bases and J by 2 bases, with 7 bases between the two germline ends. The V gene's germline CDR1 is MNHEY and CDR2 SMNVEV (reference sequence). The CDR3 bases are TGTGCCAGCAGTTTAGGGCCTGCCTACGAGCAGTACTTC. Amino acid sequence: CASSLGPAYEQYF.

The CDR3 spells CASSLGRVNEKLFF. The CDR3, as DNA: TGTGCCAGCAGTTTGGGCAGGGTTAATGAAAAACTGTTTTTT. The chain uses TRBV27 and TRBJ1-4; possible D gene TRBD1, 5 bases. This CDR3 is 14 amino acids long. Germline CDR1 reads MNHEY; CDR2 reads SMNVEV (reference sequence). The ends were cut back, 3 bases at V and 4 bases at J, with 9 bases in the middle.

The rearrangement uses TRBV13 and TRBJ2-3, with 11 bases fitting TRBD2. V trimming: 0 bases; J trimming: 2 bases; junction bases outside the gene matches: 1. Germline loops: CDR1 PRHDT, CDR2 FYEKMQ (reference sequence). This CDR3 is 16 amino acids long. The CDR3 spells CASSLGTSGATDTQYF. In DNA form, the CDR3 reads TGTGCCAGCAGCTTAGGGACTAGCGGGGCCACAGATACGCAGTATTTT.

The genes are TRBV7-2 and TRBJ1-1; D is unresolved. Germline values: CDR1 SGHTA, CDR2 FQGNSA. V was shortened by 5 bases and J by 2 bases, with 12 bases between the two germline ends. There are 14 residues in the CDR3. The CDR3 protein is CASSPLRRNTEAFF. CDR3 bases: TGTGCCAGCAGCCCCCTGAGGCGTAACACTGAAGCTTTCTTT.

CDR3 loop: CASSAGSSGNTIYF. Here the CDR3 DNA reads TGTGCCAGCAGTGCTGGGAGCTCTGGAAACACCATATATTTT. The chain recombines TRBV6-1 with TRBJ1-3; D gene ambiguous. The CDR3 runs to 14 residues. V gave up 4 bases and J gave up 0 bases, with 7 bases separating them. Per germline, CDR1 MNHNS and CDR2 SASEGT.

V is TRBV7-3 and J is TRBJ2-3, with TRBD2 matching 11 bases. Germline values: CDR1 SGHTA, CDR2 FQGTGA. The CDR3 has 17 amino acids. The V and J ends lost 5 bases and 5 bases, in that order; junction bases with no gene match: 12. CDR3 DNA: TGTGCCAGCAGCCCTAAGGGCCTAGCGGGAGGAGGAGATACGCAGTATTTT. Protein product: CASSPKGLAGGGDTQYF.

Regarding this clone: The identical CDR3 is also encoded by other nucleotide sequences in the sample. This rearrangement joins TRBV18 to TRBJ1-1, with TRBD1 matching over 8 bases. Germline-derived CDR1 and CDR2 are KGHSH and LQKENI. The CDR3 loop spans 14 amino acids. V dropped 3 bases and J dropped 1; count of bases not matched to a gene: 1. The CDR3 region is CASSPGTGNTEAFF. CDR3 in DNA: TGTGCCAGCTCACCCGGGACAGGGAACACTGAAGCTTTCTTT.

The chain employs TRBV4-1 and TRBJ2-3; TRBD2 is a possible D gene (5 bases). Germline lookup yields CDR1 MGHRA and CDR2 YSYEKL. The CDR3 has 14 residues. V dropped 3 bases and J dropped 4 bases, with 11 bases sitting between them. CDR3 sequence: CASSQDSDPDTQYF. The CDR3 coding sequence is TGCGCCAGCAGCCAGGATAGCGACCCAGATACGCAGTATTTT.

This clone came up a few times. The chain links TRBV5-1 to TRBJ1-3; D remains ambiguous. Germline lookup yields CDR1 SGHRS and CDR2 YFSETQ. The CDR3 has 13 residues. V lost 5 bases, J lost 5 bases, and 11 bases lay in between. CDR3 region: CASSRGGRNTIYF. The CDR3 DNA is TGCGCCAGCAGTCGGGGAGGGCGAAACACCATATATTTT. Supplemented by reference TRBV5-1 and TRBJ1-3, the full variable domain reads KAGVTQTPRYLIKTRGQQVTLSCSPISGHRSVSWYQQTPGQGLQFLFEYFSETQRNKGNFPGRFSGRQFSNSRSEMNVSTLELGDSALYLCASSRGGRNTIYFGEGSWLTVV.

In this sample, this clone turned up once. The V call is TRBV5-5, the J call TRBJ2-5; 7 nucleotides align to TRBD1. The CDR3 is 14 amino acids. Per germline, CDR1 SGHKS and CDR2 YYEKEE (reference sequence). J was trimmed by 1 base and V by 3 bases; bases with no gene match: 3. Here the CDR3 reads CASSSHRGQETQYF. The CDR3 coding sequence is TGTGCCAGCAGCTCCCACAGGGGCCAAGAGACCCAGTACTTC.

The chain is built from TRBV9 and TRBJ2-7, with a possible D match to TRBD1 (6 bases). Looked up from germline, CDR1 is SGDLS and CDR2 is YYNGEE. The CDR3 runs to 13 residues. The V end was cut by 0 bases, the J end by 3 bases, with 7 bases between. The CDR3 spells CASSVGQDYEQYF. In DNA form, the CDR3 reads TGTGCCAGCAGCGTAGGACAGGACTACGAGCAGTACTTC.

The CDR3 coding sequence is TGTGCCAGCAGTCCAGGGACTAGCGGCCAAGAGACCCAGTACTTC. Translating it yields CASSPGTSGQETQYF. This chain uses TRBV27 with TRBJ2-5, with 11 nucleotides matching TRBD2. Losses at the gene ends were 5 bases for V and 1 base for J; bases not matched to a gene: 3. The CDR3 has 15 amino acids. Per germline, CDR1 MNHEY and CDR2 SMNVEV (reference sequence).

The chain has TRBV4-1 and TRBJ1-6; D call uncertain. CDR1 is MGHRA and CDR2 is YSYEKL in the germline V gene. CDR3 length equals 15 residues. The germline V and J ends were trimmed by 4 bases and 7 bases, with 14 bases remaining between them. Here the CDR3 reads CASSPFEGGNSPLHF. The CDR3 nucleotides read TGCGCCAGCAGCCCTTTTGAGGGAGGAAATTCACCCCTCCACTTT.